The table lists the clone carrying this T cell receptor (beta chain) with a few counts. The antigen remains unidentified. These data are taken from a study of identical twins. Notes on the study in general: Out-of-frame alpha sequences shared by twins were enriched for low generation probability. Excess twin sharing in beta out-of-frame sequences was weaker.

In every case, the donor was a healthy Caucasian. Addition of a universal primer site occurred through template switching, and cDNA carried unique molecular identifiers. TCRdb re-derived calls from the 5' RACE reads in MiXCR, one entry per CDR3 protein. The sample has about 240,000 distinct CDR3 sequences, roughly a tenth seen once. The CDR3 is made up of 13 amino acids. Trimming pared 6 bases from V and 6 bases from J, leaving 12 bases between. CDR1 MDHEN and CDR2 SYDVKM come from the germline V gene. J is TRBJ1-5 and V is TRBV28; weak D call: TRBD1 (5 bases). The source of this sequence is a middle-aged man in good health. Sequencing used memory T cells sorted from blood. CDR3 sequence reads: CASRTGWAQPQHF. The CDR3 DNA reads TGTGCCAGCAGAACAGGATGGGCTCAGCCCCAGCATTTT.